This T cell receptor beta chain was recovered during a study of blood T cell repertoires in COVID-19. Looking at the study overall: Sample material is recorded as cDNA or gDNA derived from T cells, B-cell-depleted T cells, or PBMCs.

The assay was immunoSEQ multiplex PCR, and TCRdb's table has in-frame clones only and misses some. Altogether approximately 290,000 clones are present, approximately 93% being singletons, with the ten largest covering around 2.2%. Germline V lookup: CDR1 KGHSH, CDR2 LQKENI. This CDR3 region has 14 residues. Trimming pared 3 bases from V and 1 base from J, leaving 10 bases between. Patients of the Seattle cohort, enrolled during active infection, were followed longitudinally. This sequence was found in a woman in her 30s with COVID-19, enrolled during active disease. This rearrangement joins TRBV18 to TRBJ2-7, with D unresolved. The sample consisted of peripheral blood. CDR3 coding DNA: TGTGCCAGCTCACCGACTGATTTGTCCTACGAGCAGTACTTC. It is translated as CASSPTDLSYEQYF.